The next 24 T cell receptor beta chains were all read from a single sample in a study of control samples from healthy donors and cancer patients. Measured with immunoSEQ multiplex PCR; TCRdb has only the in-frame clones, and not every one. This sample has about 150,000 clones, with over 85% found just once. The source material was blood. The receptor set was obtained from a man aged 18 to 29 in good health.

The chain couples TRBV7-9 to TRBJ2-5; tentatively, D is TRBD2 (6 bases). V lost 8 bases and J 4 bases, leaving 17 bases between the germline ends. There are 14 residues in the CDR3. The V gene's germline CDR1 is SEHNR and CDR2 FQNEAQ (reference sequence). CDR3 sequence reads: CASAIAGLAETQYF. The CDR3 coding sequence is TGTGCCAGCGCTATCGCGGGGCTTGCAGAGACCCAGTACTTC.

The chain uses TRBV7-9 and TRBJ2-1; possible D gene TRBD2, 6 bases. The germline V gene has CDR1 SEHNR and CDR2 FQNEAQ (reference sequence). V dropped 7 bases and J dropped 3 bases, with 16 bases sitting between them. The CDR3 sequence is 15 residues long. The CDR3 loop is CASNLGGSVYNEQFF. DNA of the CDR3: TGTGCCAGCAATCTCGGGGGATCTGTCTACAATGAGCAGTTCTTC.

This clone was seen only once. The chain recombines TRBV5-8 with TRBJ1-6; 12 bases agree with TRBD1. The CDR3 is 19 amino acids. Germline V gene lookup returns CDR1 SGHTS and CDR2 YDEGEE. Trimming removed 4 bases from V and 9 bases from J; junction bases left unmatched: 17. The CDR3 coding sequence is TGTGCCAGCAGCCCGGGGGGACAGGGGGCTTCTTCGTCTTTTTCACCCCTCCACTTT. As protein: CASSPGGQGASSSFSPLHF.

The chain uses TRBV6-5 and TRBJ1-1, with a weak D call TRBD1 (5 bases). The germline V gene encodes CDR1 MNHEY and CDR2 SVGAGI. The V end lost 7 bases, the J end lost 4 bases, and 19 bases lay between the germline ends. The CDR3 is made up of 15 amino acids. The CDR3 loop reads CASNPFLPGPTEAFF. In DNA, the CDR3 is TGTGCCAGCAACCCCTTTCTCCCGGGACCCACTGAAGCTTTCTTT.

The V gene is TRBV12-5, the J gene TRBJ2-7; 10 bases are shared with TRBD2. Trimming at V came to 4 bases and at J to 0 bases, leaving 3 bases not matched to a gene. This CDR3 is built from 15 residues. Germline-derived CDR1 and CDR2 are LGHNT and FRNRAP. The CDR3 loop is CASGYSGGPSYEQYF. CDR3 coding DNA: TGTGCTAGTGGTTATAGCGGGGGGCCCTCCTACGAGCAGTACTTC.

This chain links TRBV6-5 with TRBJ2-6; D is perhaps TRBD1 or TRBD2 (6 bases each). V dropped 10 bases and J dropped 5 bases, with 12 bases sitting between them. Germline V gene sequence: CDR1 MNHEY, CDR2 SVGAGI. The CDR3 sequence is 13 residues long. CDR3 DNA: TGTGCCACGTCCCGGGGGCGGGCCAACGTCCTGACTTTC. Translating gives CATSRGRANVLTF.

The V call is TRBV7-2, the J call TRBJ2-7; 7 bases are shared with TRBD1. This CDR3 region has 16 residues. Germline V gene data show CDR1 as SGHTA and CDR2 as FQGNSA. The V segment lost 5 bases and the J segment 3 bases; nucleotides outside the gene matches: 13. The CDR3 nucleotides read TGTGCCAGCAGCAAGAACAGGGGCCTCCCCGACTACGAGCAGTACTTC. Its translation is CASSKNRGLPDYEQYF.

The V gene is TRBV30, the J gene TRBJ1-6; 11 bases line up with TRBD1. Trimming removed 8 bases from V and 8 bases from J; junction bases left unmatched: 5. The CDR3 covers 13 residues. Germline V gene lookup returns CDR1 GTSNPN and CDR2 SVGIG (reference sequence). CDR3 nucleotide sequence: TGTGCCACCGGACAGGGGGCGGATTCACCCCTCCACTTT. Its protein product is CATGQGADSPLHF.

CDR3 in amino acids: CASSPPEGRLIYGYTF. In nucleotides, the CDR3 is TGTGCCAGCAGCCCGCCGGAGGGACGGCTAATCTATGGCTACACCTTC. This rearrangement joins TRBV13 to TRBJ1-2; maybe TRBD1 (5 bases). CDR3 size: 16 residues. V was clipped by 5 bases and J by 4 bases, with 20 bases between them. CDR1 is PRHDT, CDR2 FYEKMQ, per germline (reference sequence).

This clone was picked up one time. This chain uses TRBV9 with TRBJ1-6; D gene uncertain. Germline assignment: CDR1 SGDLS and CDR2 YYNGEE. This CDR3 spans 13 amino acids. V was pared by 5 bases and J by 5 bases, with 8 bases between. The CDR3 region is CASSPTNNSPLHF. In DNA form, the CDR3 reads TGTGCCAGCAGTCCTACGAATAATTCACCCCTCCACTTT.

The chain employs TRBV19 and TRBJ2-7; D ambiguous. The CDR3 is made up of 14 amino acids. Trimming shortened V by 6 bases and J by 0 bases, and 12 bases separated the two germline ends. Per the germline V gene, CDR1 is LNHDA and CDR2 is SQIVND (reference sequence). The DNA of the CDR3 is TGTGCCAGTAGCCTCGCCCGGAACTCCTACGAGCAGTACTTC. Protein sequence: CASSLARNSYEQYF.

The chain is built from TRBV6-2 or TRBV6-3 and TRBJ2-4; maybe TRBD1 (6 bases). The V gene's germline CDR1 is MNHEY and CDR2 SVGEGT. This CDR3 has 16 amino acids. V shed 1 base and J shed 1 base, with 11 bases lying between them. The CDR3 coding sequence is TGTGCCAGCAGTTACTTGCCGAGGGGGGCCAAAAACATTCAGTACTTC. As protein: CASSYLPRGAKNIQYF.

This chain connects TRBV19 to TRBJ2-2; possible D gene TRBD2, 6 bases. CDR3 length: 14 residues. CDR1 is LNHDA, CDR2 SQIVND, per germline (reference sequence). With 6 bases removed from V and 3 bases from J, the gap between germline ends came to 11 bases. The CDR3 region is CASRLGGDTGELFF. The CDR3, as DNA: TGTGCCAGTAGGCTAGGCGGGGACACCGGGGAGCTGTTTTTT.

The CDR3 reads CASRPGPGVSTEAFF. The DNA for the CDR3 is TGTGCCAGCAGGCCAGGACCCGGGGTATCAACTGAAGCTTTCTTT. The chain has TRBV2 and TRBJ1-1, with D hard to call. The CDR3 consists of 15 residues. Germline V CDR1 and CDR2: SNHLY, FYNNEI. V was clipped by 6 bases and J by 5 bases, with 19 bases between them.

The chain recombines TRBV27 with TRBJ1-5; no reliable D call. The CDR3 totals 14 residues. The V end was cut by 5 bases, the J end by 3 bases, with 11 bases between. CDR1 MNHEY and CDR2 SMNVEV come from the germline V gene (reference sequence). The CDR3 DNA sequence: TGTGCCAGCAGTCCGAACCCTCACAATCAGCCCCAGCATTTT. This sequence encodes CASSPNPHNQPQHF.

J is TRBJ1-4 and V is TRBV10-3, with D hard to call. There are 14 residues in the CDR3. Germline V CDR1 and CDR2: ENHRY, SYGVKD. The ends were cut back, 10 bases at V and 0 bases at J, with 12 bases in the middle. CDR3 amino acids: CASRSTATNEKLFF. The CDR3 nucleotides read TGTGCCAGTAGAAGTACGGCAACTAATGAAAAACTGTTTTTT.

The genes are TRBV19 and TRBJ1-2, with D tentatively TRBD1 (6 bases). Trimming pared 0 bases from V and 5 bases from J, leaving 16 bases between. The CDR3 is made up of 16 amino acids. The V gene's germline CDR1 is LNHDA and CDR2 SQIVND (reference sequence). The CDR3 DNA reads TGTGCCAGTAGTATAGATTACGGGGGCGAGAGGTATGGCTACACCTTC. It codes for CASSIDYGGERYGYTF.

The gene calls are TRBV28 and TRBJ2-7; D may match TRBD1 or TRBD2 (5 bases each). Trimming removed 3 bases from V and 0 bases from J, with 15 bases in between. The length of the CDR3 is 16 residues. Germline loops: CDR1 MDHEN, CDR2 SYDVKM. The CDR3 protein is CASSFFRGPPSYEQYF. Written as DNA, the CDR3 is TGTGCCAGCAGTTTCTTCCGGGGACCCCCCTCCTACGAGCAGTACTTC.

This rearrangement joins TRBV30 to TRBJ1-5, with D unresolved. The CDR3 sequence is 13 residues long. Per the germline V gene, CDR1 is GTSNPN and CDR2 is SVGIG (reference sequence). V lost 0 bases, J lost 7 bases, and 10 bases lay in between. The CDR3 here is CAWSVGGGQPQHF. CDR3 bases: TGTGCCTGGAGTGTAGGTGGTGGACAGCCCCAGCATTTT. Drawing the rest from reference TRBV30 and TRBJ1-5, the complete variable domain is SQTIHQWPATLVQPVGSPLSLECTVEGTSNPNLYWYRQAAGRGLQLLFYSVGIGQISSEVPQNLSASRPQDRQFILSSKKLLLSDSGFYLCAWSVGGGQPQHFGDGTRLSIL.

V usage is TRBV5-6 and J usage is TRBJ2-5; 7 nucleotides agree with TRBD2. Germline trimming cut 0 bases from V and 5 bases from J; bases unmatched to any gene: 7. Per the germline V gene, CDR1 is SGHDT and CDR2 is YYEEEE. The CDR3 spans 15 residues. For the CDR3, the DNA is TGTGCCAGCAGCTTGGCCGGGGAGGGGCTGGAGACCCAGTACTTC. As protein: CASSLAGEGLETQYF. Variable domain in full (rest from reference TRBV5-6 and TRBJ2-5): DAGVTQSPTHLIKTRGQQVTLRCSPKSGHDTVSWYQQALGQGPQFIFQYYEEEERQRGNFPDRFSGHQFPNYSSELNVNALLLGDSALYLCASSLAGEGLETQYFGPGTRLLVL.

The V call is TRBV18, the J call TRBJ2-1; 7 positions match TRBD1. The CDR3 has 13 residues. J gave up 7 bases and V 3 bases, and 3 bases lay outside the gene matches. Germline values: CDR1 KGHSH, CDR2 LQKENI. The CDR3 sequence: CASSPGTENEQFF. The CDR3 DNA reads as TGTGCCAGCTCACCGGGGACAGAAAATGAGCAGTTCTTC.

The chain uses TRBV10-3 and TRBJ1-5; no reliable D call. The V end lost 6 bases, the J end lost 0 bases, and 12 bases lay between the germline ends. Germline V lookup: CDR1 ENHRY, CDR2 SYGVKD. The CDR3 runs 15 residues. CDR3 sequence: CAISALKNSNQPQHF. The DNA of the CDR3 is TGTGCCATCAGCGCCCTCAAAAATAGCAATCAGCCCCAGCATTTT.

This sequence joins TRBV28 and TRBJ2-7, with D possibly matching TRBD1 (6 bases). The germline V gene encodes CDR1 MDHEN and CDR2 SYDVKM. CDR3 length: 13 amino acids. V dropped 5 bases and J dropped 2 bases, with 10 bases sitting between them. In DNA, the CDR3 is TGTGCCAGCAGTCAACAGGGAGCCTACGAGCAGTACTTC. It encodes CASSQQGAYEQYF.

The CDR3 loop reads CASSLGQSGELFF. The CDR3 region has the DNA TGTGCCAGCAGTCTTGGACAGTCCGGGGAGCTGTTTTTT. This rearrangement joins TRBV6-5 to TRBJ2-2; weak D call: TRBD1 (6 bases). The germline V gene encodes CDR1 MNHEY and CDR2 SVGAGI. This CDR3 region has 13 residues. V lost 5 bases to trimming and J lost 6 bases, with 10 bases between them.